These 23 T cell receptor beta chains originate from one sample sequenced in a study of T cells in women clearing cervical HPV infection. Method: immunoSEQ multiplex PCR; TCRdb's copy keeps in-frame clones and lacks some. This table holds over 15,000 clones. The source material was blood buffy coat. The receptors originated from a woman between 18 and 70 years old with a cervical HPV16 infection that either progressed to CIN3+ or cleared (not recorded which).

CDR3 DNA, as far as it was read: TGTGCCAGTAAGGTCCTAGCAACTAATGAAAAA. This encodes CASKVLATNEK. The entire CDR3 reads CASKVLATNEKLFF. The J gene is TRBJ1-4, the V gene TRBV19; D not certain. The read is 3 residues too short to cover the CDR3 end, so that end is filled in from the germline J gene. Deletions cut 7 bases from V and 0 bases from J, with 9 bases between. The CDR3 spans 14 residues. CDR1 is LNHDA, CDR2 SQIVND, per germline (reference sequence).

CDR3 DNA, as far as it was read: TGCAGCGCCGAACAGGGCTTTGAG. Translating gives CSAEQGFE. The complete CDR3 protein is CSAEQGFEQFF. J is TRBJ2-1 and V is TRBV29-1, with D perhaps TRBD1 (6 bases). The CDR3 goes on 3 residues after the read ends, and that part is filled in from the germline J gene. V lost 7 bases and J 9 bases, leaving 13 bases between the germline ends. The CDR3 totals 11 residues. Per the germline V gene, CDR1 is SQVTM and CDR2 is ANQGSEA.

The DNA read from the CDR3 is TGTGCCAGCAGCCGAGCGACCCTCAATGAG. As protein: CASSRATLNE. The entire CDR3 reads CASSRATLNEQFF. The J gene is TRBJ2-1, the V gene TRBV7-2; D not resolved. Read data end 3 residues before the CDR3 end; the end is taken from the germline J gene. V was clipped by 5 bases and J by 6 bases, with 11 bases between them. Germline V gene data show CDR1 as SGHTA and CDR2 as FQGNSA. The CDR3 length is 13 residues. The full variable domain, its missing parts supplied by reference TRBV7-2 and TRBJ2-1, is GAGVSQSPSNKVTEKGKDVELRCDPISGHTALYWYRQSLGQGLEFLIYFQGNSAPDKSGLPSDRFSAERTGGSVSTLTIQRTQQEDSAVYLCASSRATLNEQFFGPGTRLTVL.

Concerning this clone itself: Read sequence stops 3 residues before the CDR3 end, and the germline J gene provides the missing end. The chain has TRBV7-7 and TRBJ2-3; 8 bases map to TRBD1. The length of the CDR3 is 17 residues. V was pared by 2 bases and J by 5 bases, with 12 bases of the junction left unmatched. Germline V gene sequence: CDR1 SSHAT, CDR2 FNYEAQ (reference sequence). The CDR3 loop is CASSLPSGGVDRDTQYF. CDR3 DNA (partial): TGTGCCAGCAGCTTACCCTCAGGGGGCGTCGATAGAGATACG.

Points on this clone: The read is 3 residues too short to cover the CDR3 end, so that end is filled in from the germline J gene. This chain joins TRBV11-2 and TRBJ1-4; D is possibly TRBD1 (5 bases). The CDR3 covers 13 residues. Germline CDR1 SGHAT, CDR2 FQNNGV. Trimming shortened V by 3 bases and J by 8 bases, and 10 bases separated the two germline ends. CDR3 amino acids: CASSFAGSEKLFF. CDR3 DNA, as far as it was read: TGTGCCAGCAGCTTTGCAGGGTCCGAAAAA.

As to this clone: The read comes to an end 3 residues before the CDR3 does, leaving the germline J gene to fill in the end. The chain carries TRBV20-1 and TRBJ2-4; 11 bases line up with TRBD1. The CDR3 spans 15 residues. From germline, CDR1 is DFQATT and CDR2 SNEGSKA (reference sequence). CDR3 sequence reads: CSASPGTGGGYGQYF. The covered CDR3 bases are TGCAGTGCCAGTCCCGGGACAGGGGGGGGGTATGGT.

For this clone: Coverage ceases 3 residues before the CDR3 finishes, and the germline J gene fills in the end. V is TRBV7-8 and J is TRBJ2-3; TRBD2 agrees at 14 bases. V shed 3 bases and J 3 bases; nucleotides not matched to a gene: 2. The CDR3 sequence is 16 residues long. Germline CDR1 is SGHVS and CDR2 is FQNEAQ. CDR3 protein: CASSLTSGGETDTQYF. Partial CDR3 DNA: TGTGCCAGCAGCTTGACTAGCGGGGGGGAGACAGATACG.

As for this clone: The read ends 3 residues before the CDR3 terminus; that terminus is restored from the germline J gene. The V gene is TRBV7-2, the J gene TRBJ2-7, with 12 bases that match TRBD2. Losses at the gene ends were 5 bases for V and 2 bases for J; bases not matched to a gene: 1. Germline lookup yields CDR1 SGHTA and CDR2 FQGNSA. This CDR3 contains 14 residues. CDR3 in amino acids: CASSRTSGTYEQYF. The covered CDR3 bases are TGTGCCAGCAGCCGGACTAGCGGGACCTACGAG.

On this clone: The read ends 3 residues shy of where the CDR3 ends; the end is completed using the germline J gene. V usage is TRBV30 and J usage is TRBJ1-4, with D possibly matching TRBD1 (6 bases). The CDR3 has 13 amino acids. Germline-derived CDR1 and CDR2 are GTSNPN and SVGIG (reference sequence). The CDR3: CAWSMDSNSPLFF. The DNA read from the CDR3 is TGTGCCTGGAGTATGGACAGTAATTCACCA. Supplemented by reference TRBV30 and TRBJ1-4, the full variable domain reads SQTIHQWPATLVQPVGSPLSLECTVEGTSNPNLYWYRQAAGRGLQLLFYSVGIGQISSEVPQNLSASRPQDRQFILSSKKLLLSDSGFYLCAWSMDSNSPLFFGSGTQLSVL.

Details on this clone: The read ends 3 residues early relative to the CDR3; the germline J gene fills the gap. V and J are TRBV13 and TRBJ2-3, with TRBD2 identical over 13 bases. The CDR3 consists of 18 residues. V lost 2 bases, J lost 8 bases, and 13 bases stayed unmatched. Germline V gene lookup returns CDR1 PRHDT and CDR2 FYEKMQ (reference sequence). The CDR3 bases that were read are TGTGCCAGCAGCTTATTAACTAGCGGGGGGGCCAGTGAAGGTACG. Its protein product is CASSLLTSGGASEGT. The CDR3 in its entirety is CASSLLTSGGASEGTQYF.

Details on this clone: The CDR3 goes on 3 residues after the read ends, and that part is filled in from the germline J gene. The chain couples TRBV7-3 to TRBJ1-1; 7 nucleotides line up with TRBD1. Trimming removed 10 bases from V and 3 bases from J; junction bases left unmatched: 8. The CDR3 consists of 13 residues. CDR1 SGHTA and CDR2 FQGTGA come from the germline V gene. The sequenced CDR3 bases are TGTGCCACTAGACAGGGTCCGGACACTGAA. This encodes CATRQGPDTE. In full, the CDR3 reads CATRQGPDTEAFF.

Notes on this clone: Sequencing ends 3 residues short of the CDR3 end; the germline J gene provides the rest. The chain is built from TRBV6-1 and TRBJ1-3; the D is unclear. The V gene lost 2 bases and the J gene lost 7 bases, with 3 bases spanning the gap. Germline V gene lookup returns CDR1 MNHNS and CDR2 SASEGT. This CDR3 comprises 11 residues. The CDR3 protein is CASSERNTIYF. The part of the CDR3 DNA that was read is TGTGCCAGCAGTGAACGGAACACC.

As to this clone: The CDR3 extends 3 residues past the end of the read, so its final part is completed from the germline J gene. The chain joins TRBV18 to TRBJ1-4; D might be TRBD1 (5 bases). The length of the CDR3 is 17 residues. CDR1 is KGHSH and CDR2 is LQKENI in the germline V gene. The CDR3 loop is CASSPSVIGPGANVLFF. The DNA read from the CDR3 is TGTGCCAGCTCACCATCAGTAATTGGGCCTGGGGCCAACGTA.

Notes on this clone: From the germline J gene comes the end of the CDR3, since the read stops 3 residues before it. This chain joins TRBV6-2 or TRBV6-3 and TRBJ2-7, with 10 bases lining up with TRBD1. V dropped 5 bases and J dropped 5; count of bases not matched to a gene: 6. This CDR3 contains 14 residues. Germline V CDR1 and CDR2: MNHEY, SVGEGT. The sequenced CDR3 bases are TGTGCCAGCAGTCCACGGACAGGGGGAGACGAG. This translates into CASSPRTGGDE. The whole CDR3 protein reads CASSPRTGGDEQYF.

As regards this clone: The read ends 3 residues shy of where the CDR3 ends; the end is completed using the germline J gene. V usage is TRBV29-1 and J usage is TRBJ2-7; 8 nucleotides align to TRBD2. The junction had 5 bases not matched to a gene; V was cut back by 4 bases and J by 0 bases. CDR3 length: 14 residues. Germline V CDR1 and CDR2: SQVTM, ANQGSEA. The sequenced CDR3 bases are TGCAGCGTTGTGGAAGGGACTAGCTCCTACGAG. Translating gives CSVVEGTSSYE. In full, the CDR3 reads CSVVEGTSSYEQYF.

Turning to this clone: The CDR3 end lies 3 residues beyond the end of the read and is filled in from the germline J gene. The chain joins TRBV18 to TRBJ2-2; 14 bases map to TRBD2. Germline V CDR1 and CDR2: KGHSH, LQKENI. The CDR3 runs to 17 residues. With 4 bases clipped from V and 4 bases from J, the junction kept 5 bases outside the gene matches. This CDR3 is CASSQGLAGATTGELFF. The DNA read from the CDR3 is TGTGCCAGCTCACAGGGACTAGCGGGGGCTACCACCGGGGAG.

This clone shows up as medium-sized by frequency. The CDR3 is cut off 3 residues early in the read; its end comes from the germline J gene. The chain joins TRBV18 to TRBJ2-7; D gene ambiguous. This CDR3 contains 13 residues. V was cut by 3 bases and J by 4 bases, with 10 bases left in between. The germline gives CDR1 KGHSH, CDR2 LQKENI. The CDR3 reads CASSPRGTYEQYF. Incomplete CDR3 DNA: TGTGCCAGCTCACCGCGCGGAACTTACGAG.

Regarding this clone: The read comes to an end 3 residues before the CDR3 does, leaving the germline J gene to fill in the end. The rearrangement links TRBV7-8 to TRBJ2-1, with 7 nucleotides matching TRBD1. V lost 3 bases and J lost 2; bases outside the gene matches: 4. This CDR3 spans 15 amino acids. Germline CDR1 and CDR2: SGHVS and FQNEAQ. The CDR3: CASSLTGLTYNEQFF. The part of the CDR3 DNA that was read is TGTGCCAGCAGCTTGACAGGGCTTACCTACAATGAG.

Points on this clone: The read comes to an end 3 residues before the CDR3 does, leaving the germline J gene to fill in the end. This rearrangement joins TRBV2 to TRBJ2-3, with 7 positions matching TRBD1. This CDR3 region has 14 residues. J gave up 2 bases and V 7 bases, and 6 bases lay outside the gene matches. Germline V lookup: CDR1 SNHLY, CDR2 FYNNEI. CDR3 bases read: TGTGCCAGCATAAGACAGGGTGACACAGATACG. Its protein is CASIRQGDTDT. The full CDR3 is CASIRQGDTDTQYF.

As to this clone: The CDR3 goes on 3 residues after the read ends, and that part is filled in from the germline J gene. The gene calls are TRBV29-1 and TRBJ2-4; D is possibly TRBD1 (5 bases). The CDR3 loop spans 14 amino acids. Germline V gives CDR1 SQVTM, CDR2 ANQGSEA. Trimming removed 2 bases at V and 0 bases at J, with 8 bases between. The CDR3 bases that were read are TGCAGCGTTGAAAGGGGTCTAGCCAAAAACATT. Translation gives CSVERGLAKNI. The whole CDR3 sequence is CSVERGLAKNIQYF.

Comment on this clone: The read gets to within 3 residues of the CDR3 end, and the germline J gene fills in the rest. The chain couples TRBV6-2 or TRBV6-3 to TRBJ1-1; TRBD1 is a possible D gene (5 bases). CDR1 and CDR2 from the germline V gene are MNHEY and SVGEGT. The CDR3 runs 17 residues. The ends were cut back, 1 base at V and 1 base at J, with 16 bases in the middle. The sequenced CDR3 bases are TGTGCCAGCAGTTACTTCCAGAGGGGCCTCACGAACACTGAA. It encodes CASSYFQRGLTNTE. The full CDR3 protein reads CASSYFQRGLTNTEAFF.

A remark on this clone: The CDR3 goes on 3 residues after the read ends, and that part is filled in from the germline J gene. The chain couples TRBV6-2 or TRBV6-3 to TRBJ2-4; 7 bases map to TRBD1. V trimming: 6 bases; J trimming: 5 bases; junction bases outside the gene matches: 7. The CDR3 is 14 residues long. The germline gives CDR1 MNHEY, CDR2 SVGEGT. Here the CDR3 reads CASSTGTEENIQYF. Incomplete CDR3 DNA: TGTGCCAGCAGCACCGGGACAGAGGAAAACATT.

Turning to this clone: Read data end 3 residues before the CDR3 end; the end is taken from the germline J gene. This sequence joins TRBV9 and TRBJ2-5; TRBD1 might be the D (6 bases). Germline V lookup: CDR1 SGDLS, CDR2 YYNGEE. This CDR3 is 16 amino acids long. V lost 2 bases, J lost 2 bases, and 16 bases lay in between. CDR3 bases read: TGTGCCAGCAGCGTGAGTGGTACAGGGAGACAAGAGACC. Amino acid sequence: CASSVSGTGRQET. The full CDR3 is CASSVSGTGRQETQYF.